The rows below give T cell receptor beta chains drawn from one sample of a study of blood T cells in healthy people across ages. TCRdb ran MiXCR on the 5' RACE reads and lists one entry per CDR3 protein. Here the sample spans 1.5 million to 2 million distinct CDR3 sequences, less than 50% being singletons. The source material was blood. The receptor source for this set is a woman aged 35 to 49 in good health. The CDR3 runs from the conserved cysteine through the conserved F or W. Size values are once, few and many counts, or a class for expanded clones, and some rows have none.

NA | TRBV5-4 | CAVKSGGMNTEAFF
NA | TRBV24-1 | CATSAGTVNTEAFF
NA | TRBV7-9 | CASSPNLYGYTF
few | TRBV2 | CASRPAPRSGANVLTF
few | TRBV4-1 | CASSQPGTGLSGANVLTF
NA | TRBV7-2 | CASSLLPGSSGNTIYF
once | TRBV6-2/TRBV6-3 | CASNRDSFTDTQYF
few | TRBV4-3 | CASSLGQGIRYEQYF
once | TRBV20-1 | CSARAAGINTGELFF
many | TRBV12-3/TRBV12-4 | CASSPGTLGAKNIQYF
NA | TRBV7-2 | CASSFTGFNTEAFF
few | TRBV6-6 | CASSYDYAAGQFF
few | TRBV28 | CASSFPGLGNIQYF
NA | TRBV2 | CASSEPAGGAMGTDGEFF
few | TRBV28 | CASSLGTGSQNIQYF
NA | TRBV19 | CASNSGLAPHEQYF
few | TRBV20-1 | CSARGDRDSSPLHF
NA | TRBV28 | CASSAPGTGNTGELFF
NA | TRBV6-2/TRBV6-3 | CASIPRTIQSTDTQYF
NA | TRBV28 | CASSPPGLGIYEQYF
NA | TRBV12-3/TRBV12-4 | CASSLGGTYETQYF
few | TRBV4-3 | CASSQEGQRYNEQFF
NA | TRBV25-1 | CASSRQGGGDTQYF
NA | TRBV7-2 | CANSPDRSHEQYF
NA | TRBV20-1 | CSARAVTGDTDTQYF
NA | TRBV28 | CASSSSTLAPGSTNEKLFF
NA | TRBV27 | CASRSSGGGTQYF
NA | TRBV20-1 | CSASLSRGASDTQYF
NA | TRBV4-3 | CASSQGGGTAKLQPQHF
NA | TRBV6-5 | CASTSQEVAGGNEQFF
NA | TRBV28 | CASSLTWTSGASTDTQYF
few | TRBV7-2 | CASSLAGTQHHGYTF
few | TRBV12-3/TRBV12-4 | CASSFGFYGQGGHEQYF
NA | TRBV24-1 | CATSDFAGARHEQYF
NA | TRBV5-1 | CASSLRTDGDSPLHF
NA | TRBV7-2 | CASSLLASGSTGELFF
NA | TRBV19 | CASSHPGLVGVAVEGQFF
NA | TRBV6-1 | CASSEYRVGQKTQYF
NA | TRBV20-1 | CSANVGPPETQYF
NA | TRBV7-2 | CASSPRTGSPYEQYF
NA | TRBV29-1 | CSVRGRLAGTSTDTQYF
NA | TRBV2 | CASSSPRDRVSDIQYF
NA | TRBV6-5 | CACSYVRGQETQYF
NA | TRBV6-2/TRBV6-3 | CASKEGASGTYEQYF
NA | TRBV13 | CASSPPGNYEQYF
NA | TRBV18 | CASSPRAGGLAGGTDTQYF
NA | TRBV7-2 | CASSLSPGSHYEQYF
few | TRBV29-1 | CSVVGQTRTYEQYF
NA | TRBV4-1 | CASSQAGVEQFF
NA | TRBV24-1 | CATSDLQIGLAGGQETQYF
few | TRBV28 | CASRNLDTQYF
NA | TRBV27 | CASRGSGRAGNEQFF
once | TRBV5-1 | CASSLEQGHYGYTF